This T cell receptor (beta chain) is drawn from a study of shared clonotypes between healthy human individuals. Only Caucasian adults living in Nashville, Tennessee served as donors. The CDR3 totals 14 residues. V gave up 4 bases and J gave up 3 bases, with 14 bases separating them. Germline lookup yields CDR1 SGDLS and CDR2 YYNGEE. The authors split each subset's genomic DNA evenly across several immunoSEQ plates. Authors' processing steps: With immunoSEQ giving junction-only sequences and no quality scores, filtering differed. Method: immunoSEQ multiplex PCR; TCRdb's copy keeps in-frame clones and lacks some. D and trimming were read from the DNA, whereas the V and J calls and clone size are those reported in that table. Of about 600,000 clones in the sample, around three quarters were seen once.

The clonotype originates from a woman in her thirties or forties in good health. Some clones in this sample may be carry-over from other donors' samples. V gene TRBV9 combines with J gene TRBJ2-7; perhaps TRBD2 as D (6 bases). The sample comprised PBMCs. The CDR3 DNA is TGTGCCAGCAGCCCAGGGACTGAATACTACGAGCAGTACTTC. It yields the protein CASSPGTEYYEQYF.